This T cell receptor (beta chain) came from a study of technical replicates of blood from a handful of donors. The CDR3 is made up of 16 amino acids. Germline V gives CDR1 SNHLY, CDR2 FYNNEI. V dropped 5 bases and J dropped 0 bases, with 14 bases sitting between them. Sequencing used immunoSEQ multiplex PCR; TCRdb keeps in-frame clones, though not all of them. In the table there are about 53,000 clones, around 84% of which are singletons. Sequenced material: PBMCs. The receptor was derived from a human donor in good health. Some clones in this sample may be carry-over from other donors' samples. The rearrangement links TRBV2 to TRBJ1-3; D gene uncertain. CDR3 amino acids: CASSPSHWLSGNTIYF. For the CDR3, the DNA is TGTGCCAGCAGTCCCTCCCATTGGCTCTCTGGAAACACCATATATTTT. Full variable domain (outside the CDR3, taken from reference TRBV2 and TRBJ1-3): EPEVTQTPSHQVTQMGQEVILRCVPISNHLYFYWYRQILGQKVEFLVSFYNNEISEKSEIFDDQFSVERPDGSNFTLKIRSTKLEDSAMYFCASSPSHWLSGNTIYFGEGSWLTVV.